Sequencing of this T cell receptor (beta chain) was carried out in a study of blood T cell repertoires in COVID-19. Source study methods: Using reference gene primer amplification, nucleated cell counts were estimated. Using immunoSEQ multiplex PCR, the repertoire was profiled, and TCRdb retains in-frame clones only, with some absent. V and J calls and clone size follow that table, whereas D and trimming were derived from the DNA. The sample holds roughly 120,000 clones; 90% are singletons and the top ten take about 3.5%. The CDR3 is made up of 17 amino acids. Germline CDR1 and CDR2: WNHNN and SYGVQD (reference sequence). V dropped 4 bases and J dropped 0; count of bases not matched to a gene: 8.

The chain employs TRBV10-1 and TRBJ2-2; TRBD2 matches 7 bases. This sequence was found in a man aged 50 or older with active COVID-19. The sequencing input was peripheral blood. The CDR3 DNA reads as TGCGCCAGCAGTGGCCCTAGCGGAACAACGAACACCGGGGAGCTGTTTTTT. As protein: CASSGPSGTTNTGELFF.